One sample yielded the 28 T cell receptor beta chains listed below, sequenced in a study of patients and donors after allogeneic stem cell transplantation. TCRdb called the RT-PCR reads again in MiXCR, with one record for every CDR3 protein. The data hold about 25,000 distinct CDR3 sequences, with over 7% observed a single time. Sequencing used blood, either unsorted or a sorted T cell fraction (not recorded which). The receptor source for this set is a human donor who was either an allogeneic HSCT recipient or a stem cell or donor lymphocyte infusion donor (not recorded which). It is not recorded whose cells these are; they may come from a transplant donor.

This clonotype was detected many times. The chain uses TRBV29-1 and TRBJ2-3; possible D gene TRBD1, 6 bases. With 3 bases removed from V and 6 bases from J, the gap between germline ends came to 16 bases. Germline-derived CDR1 and CDR2 are SQVTM and ANQGSEA. This CDR3 is 14 amino acids long. CDR3 sequence (DNA): TGCAGCGTTGAGGGGGACACAAAACCGGATACGCAGTATTTT. It yields the protein CSVEGDTKPDTQYF.

This clonotype was counted only a few times. The CDR3 loop reads CASSDFSGDHEQYF. The CDR3 nucleotides are TGTGCCAGCAGTGATTTTTCGGGAGACCACGAGCAGTACTTC. V is TRBV6-1 and J is TRBJ2-7; tentative D call: TRBD2 (6 bases). The germline V gene encodes CDR1 MNHNS and CDR2 SASEGT. CDR3 length: 14 amino acids. V gave up 3 bases and J gave up 5 bases, with 14 bases separating them.

This clonotype was counted at least ten times. The chain uses TRBV29-1 and TRBJ1-1, with 9 bases identical to TRBD1. The CDR3 spans 14 residues. CDR1 is SQVTM and CDR2 is ANQGSEA in the germline V gene. The V and J ends lost 7 bases and 4 bases, in that order; junction bases with no gene match: 10. In nucleotides, the CDR3 is TGCAGCGGAAGAAAACAGGGGGCAGGCACTGAAGCTTTCTTT. Amino acid sequence: CSGRKQGAGTEAFF.

This clonotype was counted many times. The chain carries TRBV28 and TRBJ2-3; D perhaps matches TRBD2 (6 bases). The CDR3 is 14 residues long. Germline V CDR1 and CDR2: MDHEN, SYDVKM. V shed 2 bases and J shed 7 bases, with 13 bases lying between them. The CDR3 region is CASSLGGSANTQYF. The CDR3 bases are TGTGCCAGCAGTTTAGGGGGGAGCGCGAATACGCAGTATTTT.

This clonotype was counted ten times or more. The rearrangement joins TRBV15 to TRBJ2-7; D is undetermined. Germline V gene sequence: CDR1 LNHNV, CDR2 YYDKDF (reference sequence). The V end lost 1 base, the J end lost 7 bases, and 11 bases lay between the germline ends. The CDR3 sequence is 13 residues long. The CDR3 DNA follows: TGTGCCACCAGCAGAGGGCCCCAATTAGAGCAGTACTTC. Translation: CATSRGPQLEQYF.

This clonotype was picked up many times. The chain has TRBV28 and TRBJ2-1; 9 nucleotides line up with TRBD1. The CDR3 is made up of 16 amino acids. With V trimmed by 2 bases and J by 7 bases, 9 bases remained unmatched. CDR1 is MDHEN and CDR2 is SYDVKM in the germline V gene. Here the CDR3 DNA reads TGTGCCAGCAGTTTACAGGGACAGGGACGTGCGAATGAGCAGTTCTTC. Translating gives CASSLQGQGRANEQFF.

This clonotype occurred a few times. V usage is TRBV3-1 and J usage is TRBJ2-3; TRBD1 matches 8 bases. V lost 4 bases, J lost 3 bases, and 9 bases stayed unmatched. This CDR3 is built from 16 residues. Germline values: CDR1 LGHDT, CDR2 YNNKEL (reference sequence). CDR3 protein: CASSLRGRRVTDTQYF. The DNA of the CDR3 is TGTGCCAGCAGCCTCAGGGGGCGCCGGGTAACAGATACGCAGTATTTT.

At least ten counts were recorded for this clonotype. The CDR3 spells CASSPFETGQGNEQFF. CDR3 coding DNA: TGTGCCAGCTCACCATTCGAAACAGGGCAAGGCAATGAGCAGTTCTTC. The chain recombines TRBV18 with TRBJ2-1; maybe TRBD1 (6 bases). Germline values: CDR1 KGHSH, CDR2 LQKENI. Deletions cut 2 bases from V and 6 bases from J, with 17 bases between. This CDR3 is 16 amino acids long.

This sequence joins TRBV7-9 and TRBJ1-1; perhaps TRBD1 as D (5 bases). CDR1 SEHNR and CDR2 FQNEAQ come from the germline V gene (reference sequence). The CDR3 runs 15 residues. Deletions cut 1 base from V and 4 bases from J, with 13 bases between. This CDR3 is CASSLDEGRSTEAFF. The CDR3 DNA follows: TGTGCCAGCAGCTTAGATGAGGGGAGGAGCACTGAAGCTTTCTTT.

Ten or more counts support this clonotype. This sequence joins TRBV10-1 and TRBJ1-1, with D possibly being TRBD1 (6 bases). The V end lost 6 bases, the J end lost 1 base, and 9 bases lay between the germline ends. This CDR3 comprises 13 residues. Per the germline V gene, CDR1 is WNHNN and CDR2 is SYGVQD (reference sequence). The CDR3 DNA is TGCGCCAGCAGGGGGGGACAGAACACTGAAGCTTTCTTT. Its translation: CASRGGQNTEAFF.

This clonotype has a count of ten or more. A junction end diverges from the germline sequence, so it may reflect a read error. The chain couples TRBV20-1 to TRBJ1-1, with 7 bases identical to TRBD1. Germline CDR1 DFQATT, CDR2 SNEGSKA (reference sequence). The CDR3 contains 12 residues. This CDR3 is CSGRQGFNQAFF. The CDR3 nucleotides are TGCAGTGGTAGACAGGGTTTTAATCAAGCTTTCTTT.

This clonotype turned up a few times. This chain links TRBV6-1 with TRBJ2-7, with a weak D call TRBD2 (5 bases). V lost 5 bases, J lost 2 bases, and 10 bases lay in between. Germline V gives CDR1 MNHNS, CDR2 SASEGT. CDR3 size: 13 residues. This CDR3 reads CASSPTGTYEQYF. The CDR3 bases are TGTGCCAGCAGTCCAACGGGAACCTACGAGCAGTACTTC.

This clonotype has a count of ten or more. The chain joins TRBV24-1 to TRBJ2-7, with D unresolved. Deletions cut 4 bases from V and 7 bases from J, with 19 bases between. Germline-derived CDR1 and CDR2 are KGHDR and SFDVKD. There are 15 residues in the CDR3. The CDR3 DNA is TGTGCCACCAGTGAGTTTGCCGCCTCTAGATCGGAGCAGTACTTC. It translates to CATSEFAASRSEQYF.

This clonotype was observed at least ten times. The V and J genes are TRBV5-6 and TRBJ1-3, with 8 bases lining up with TRBD1. Germline V lookup: CDR1 SGHDT, CDR2 YYEEEE. After removal of 3 bases from V and 5 bases from J, the junction contained 7 bases not matched to a gene. There are 15 residues in the CDR3. Here the CDR3 reads CASSSLRTGRNTIYF. The CDR3 DNA follows: TGTGCCAGCAGCTCCCTACGGACAGGGAGAAACACCATATATTTT.

CDR3 bases: TGCGCCAGCACCGAGCTAAGAGGAGACTCTCGCCTACCTAACTATGGCTACACCTTC. Protein: CASTELRGDSRLPNYGYTF. The genes are TRBV5-1 and TRBJ1-2; D call uncertain. Trimming took off 6 bases at V and 0 bases at J, with 27 bases between the two ends. The germline gives CDR1 SGHRS, CDR2 YFSETQ. The CDR3 sequence is 19 residues long.

This clonotype was detected a few times. The CDR3 here is CASSLVGGDYGYTF. CDR3 coding DNA: TGCGCCAGCAGCTTGGTGGGGGGGGACTATGGCTACACCTTC. This chain connects TRBV5-1 to TRBJ1-2, with D possibly matching TRBD1 (5 bases). CDR3 length equals 14 residues. Trimming took off 0 bases at V and 3 bases at J, with 9 bases between the two ends. From germline, CDR1 is SGHRS and CDR2 YFSETQ. Drawing the rest from reference TRBV5-1 and TRBJ1-2, the complete variable domain is KAGVTQTPRYLIKTRGQQVTLSCSPISGHRSVSWYQQTPGQGLQFLFEYFSETQRNKGNFPGRFSGRQFSNSRSEMNVSTLELGDSALYLCASSLVGGDYGYTFGSGTRLTVV.

The chain recombines TRBV19 with TRBJ1-1; TRBD1 is a possible D gene (6 bases). The V end lost 3 bases, the J end lost 3 bases, and 14 bases lay between the germline ends. The V gene's germline CDR1 is LNHDA and CDR2 SQIVND (reference sequence). The CDR3 contains 15 residues. Here the CDR3 reads CASSILGAADTEAFF. CDR3 DNA: TGTGCCAGTAGTATCTTGGGGGCGGCCGACACTGAAGCTTTCTTT.

Many counts were recorded for this clonotype. The chain recombines TRBV15 with TRBJ1-2; D is ambiguous. V lost 5 bases and J 0 bases, leaving 10 bases between the germline ends. Germline CDR1 reads LNHNV; CDR2 reads YYDKDF (reference sequence). The CDR3 has 14 residues. CDR3 in amino acids: CATSSELTNYGYTF. For the CDR3, the DNA is TGTGCCACCAGCTCCGAGCTAACTAACTATGGCTACACCTTC.

About this clonotype: A read error may explain this, as a much larger clone is one base away. J is TRBJ2-5 and V is TRBV10-3; D uncertain. The CDR3 is 13 residues long. CDR1 and CDR2 from the germline V gene are ENHRY and SYGVKD. DNA for the CDR3: TGTGCCATCAGTGATCCGAACCAAAAGACCCAGTACTTC. It codes for CAISDPNQKTQYF.

This clonotype was detected a few times. The chain couples TRBV11-1 to TRBJ2-1; 11 bases are shared with TRBD2. The CDR3 spans 14 residues. Unmatched junction bases numbered 9, after V lost 2 bases and J lost 15 bases. CDR1 SGHAT and CDR2 FQDESV come from the germline V gene (reference sequence). The CDR3 reads CASSLRVDSGGGFF. In DNA form, the CDR3 reads TGTGCCAGCAGCTTAAGAGTTGATAGCGGGGGGGGGTTCTTC.

This clonotype was detected many times. This sequence joins TRBV20-1 and TRBJ2-7; 8 nucleotides line up with TRBD2. V lost 3 bases to trimming and J lost 4 bases; unmatched junction nucleotides: 8. CDR3 size: 14 residues. Germline values: CDR1 DFQATT, CDR2 SNEGSKA (reference sequence). The CDR3 DNA follows: TGCAGTGCTAGCGGGATTCTAGCGGGTTACGAGCAGTACTTC. Translation: CSASGILAGYEQYF.

This chain uses TRBV28 with TRBJ1-1; no definite D call. CDR3 length: 13 amino acids. CDR1 and CDR2 (germline): MDHEN, SYDVKM. The CDR3 DNA is TGTGCTACTACGGGATTCATGAACACTGAAGCTTTCTTT. Its translation: CATTGFMNTEAFF.

The chain combines TRBV7-8 with TRBJ2-7; D unclear. The CDR3 runs 13 residues. V lost 5 bases and J 0 bases, leaving 8 bases between the germline ends. Germline V lookup: CDR1 SGHVS, CDR2 FQNEAQ. CDR3 amino acids: CASSQKFSYEQYF. In nucleotides, the CDR3 is TGTGCCAGCAGCCAGAAATTCTCCTACGAGCAGTACTTC.

This clonotype was observed at least ten times. The chain carries TRBV5-6 and TRBJ2-7, with D perhaps assigned TRBD1 or TRBD2 (5 bases each). There are 13 residues in the CDR3. Germline assignment: CDR1 SGHDT and CDR2 YYEEEE. With 3 bases removed from V and 5 bases from J, the gap between germline ends came to 12 bases. CDR3: CASSSAWGNEQYF. CDR3 nucleotides: TGTGCCAGCAGCTCCGCCTGGGGGAACGAGCAGTACTTC.

The table lists this clonotype with many counts. The chain has TRBV11-1 and TRBJ2-3; D remains ambiguous. Trimming shortened V by 5 bases and J by 7 bases, and 10 bases separated the two germline ends. The CDR3 runs 12 residues. CDR1 is SGHAT, CDR2 FQDESV, per germline (reference sequence). CDR3 nucleotides: TGTGCCAGCAGCCCAAGGGCCAATACGCAGTATTTT. This gives the protein CASSPRANTQYF.

This chain uses TRBV5-1 with TRBJ1-1; possibly TRBD1 for D (6 bases). This CDR3 is built from 12 residues. CDR1 is SGHRS and CDR2 is YFSETQ in the germline V gene. The ends were cut back, 5 bases at V and 5 bases at J, with 10 bases in the middle. The CDR3 spells CASRQRGTEAFF. For the CDR3, the DNA is TGCGCCAGCAGACAGAGGGGGACTGAAGCTTTCTTT.

This clonotype was recorded at least ten times. CDR3 sequence: CSVGAGEETQYF. CDR3 DNA sequence: TGCAGCGTTGGAGCGGGTGAAGAGACCCAGTACTTC. The chain combines TRBV29-1 with TRBJ2-5, with D possibly matching TRBD2 (6 bases). Trimming left V 4 bases short and J 3 bases short, with 9 bases between. The CDR3 contains 12 residues. CDR1 is SQVTM, CDR2 ANQGSEA, per germline. The whole variable domain, filled in from reference TRBV29-1 and TRBJ2-5, reads SAVISQKPSRDICQRGTSLTIQCQVDSQVTMMFWYRQQPGQSLTLIATANQGSEATYESGFVIDKFPISRPNLTFSTLTVSNMSPEDSSIYLCSVGAGEETQYFGPGTRLLVL.

This clonotype was seen at least ten times. The chain is built from TRBV5-1 and TRBJ2-7, with D possibly being TRBD2 (5 bases). Germline V gives CDR1 SGHRS, CDR2 YFSETQ. V shed 4 bases and J shed 5 bases, with 13 bases lying between them. This CDR3 comprises 13 residues. This CDR3 is CASSPTRDHEQYF. CDR3 DNA sequence: TGCGCCAGCAGCCCTACCCGGGATCACGAGCAGTACTTC.